A selection of T cell receptor beta chains follows, all from one sample in a study of cytomegalovirus exposure and HLA in healthy donors. The method was immunoSEQ multiplex PCR; TCRdb's version includes in-frame clones alone and lacks a portion of them. This repertoire shows over 70,000 clones, around two thirds found once; its top ten account for about an eighth. Sequenced input: PBMCs. The receptors were sampled from a human donor in good health. Both conserved end residues are part of each CDR3. The D gene is left open where the match is weak. Some rows have no size entry. The others give once, few or many, or a class for an expanded clone.

CASSSGGANYGYTF	.	TRBV5-1	.
CASSQREGVLNQPQHF	.	TRBV5-8	.
CATSSTTNEKLFF	.	TRBV6-1	.
CASSPLGSISYEQYF	.	TRBV19	once
CASSSSGEKLFF	.	TRBV6-5	few
CASTRMADWRGPCTGELFF	.	TRBV27	.
CASFATGGNTEAFF	TRBD1	TRBV19	.
CASTRTETDEAFF	.	TRBV19	few
CATGTGIGEQYF	TRBD1	TRBV6-1	few
CASSSTTGGQETQYF	TRBD1	TRBV5-4	.
CASSGRQGLSYEQYF	TRBD1	TRBV4-1	few
CASRGTSEGRETQYF	TRBD2	TRBV6-1	.
CASSRDRDLSYEQYF	TRBD1	TRBV28	.
CASSPDRGQSNQPQHF	TRBD1	TRBV18	.
CASSGTGDYEQYF	.	TRBV2	once
CASRTGGQETQYF	TRBD1	TRBV28	.
CASSPPGSDNEQFF	.	TRBV27	.
CASRGQGARQPQHF	TRBD1	TRBV6-5	.
CASFPGRRVTDTQYF	.	TRBV19	.
CASSNGGGLGNNEKLFF	.	TRBV21-1	many
CASSESTGRTEAFF	.	TRBV6-1	.
CASSARYPTGNTEAFF	.	TRBV19	.
CASSPRLAVTASSYNEQFF	TRBD2	TRBV7-8	.
CASSFTQGLSGNTIYF	.	TRBV6-5	once
CASSPPGATQPQHF	.	TRBV7-9	once
CATSSSGTGTGYPYNEQFF	TRBD1	TRBV15	.
CASSPRTGNTEAFF	.	TRBV7-8	.
CASSLRQGGYYEQYF	TRBD1	TRBV27	.
CASSSRTSGGGTYNEQFF	TRBD2	TRBV7-9	few
CASSLKQREYLYEQYF	TRBD2	TRBV5-6	.
CASSLRGSGVEQYF	.	TRBV27	.
CASSILNTGELFF	.	TRBV19	.
CASSLSLAGGPVEQFF	TRBD2	TRBV13	.
CASSKRGFSPEDTEAFF	.	TRBV2	once
CASSHGLAGGSEQFF	TRBD2	TRBV4-2	.
CASKYRALGGDTQYF	TRBD1	TRBV19	.
CASSPSLDNEQFF	.	TRBV18	few
CASSVRGQSYEQYF	TRBD1	TRBV6-1	few
CASSLTGQGAIHEQFF	TRBD1	TRBV11-2	.
CASSQEGGLSNQPQHF	.	TRBV4-1	.
CAWSVQVGRGPYNEQFF	.	TRBV30	.
CAWSRTGLQEQFF	.	TRBV30	.
CASSRTGNLGTEAFF	TRBD1	TRBV27	.
CASSSPGRSRPEIYEQYF	TRBD2	TRBV5-6	.
CASSGERGFGNTIYF	.	TRBV6-5	medium-sized
CASSDSGRGTEAFF	.	TRBV10-2	few
CASSLGGLAGGMSEQFF	TRBD2	TRBV4-1	.
CASSQVWQGSGGELFF	.	TRBV4-1	.
CASRAGTGKANSPLHF	TRBD1	TRBV2	.
CASSLPTDPSYEQYF	.	TRBV5-6	.
CASSIDQVCSGPQHF	.	TRBV19	once
CASSLLSGNRETQYF	TRBD2	TRBV5-1	few
CATSRDRVYGYTF	.	TRBV15	.